Listed below are T cell receptor beta chains from one sample, sequenced in a study of PD-L1 blockade in urothelial cancer. Sequenced by immunoSEQ multiplex PCR; TCRdb stores in-frame clones only, minus some. The sample consists of around 80,000 clones, approximately 90% of them appearing once. The specimen comprised PBMCs, sampled around atezolizumab (anti-PD-L1) treatment. These receptors all come from a woman of 80 years or more with urothelial cancer. Each CDR3 is given with its conserved first and last residue. A D gene is named only where the DNA matches it firmly. Clone sizes are given selectively: once, few, many, or a class where the clone is expanded.

d_call: -; j_call: TRBJ1-1; clone_size: -; v_call: TRBV19; cdr3_aa: CASSIGAALNTEAFF; cdr3_nt: TGTGCCAGTAGTATAGGAGCTGCCCTGAACACTGAAGCTTTCTTT
d_call: TRBD2; j_call: TRBJ2-7; clone_size: -; v_call: TRBV7-2; cdr3_aa: CASSPRLAPSSSYEQYF; cdr3_nt: TGTGCCAGCAGCCCCCGACTAGCGCCAAGTAGCTCCTACGAGCAGTACTTC
d_call: -; j_call: TRBJ2-1; clone_size: -; v_call: TRBV29-1; cdr3_aa: CSVEPGTQVYNEQFF; cdr3_nt: TGCAGCGTTGAGCCGGGGACTCAAGTCTACAATGAGCAGTTCTTC
d_call: -; j_call: TRBJ1-5; clone_size: -; v_call: TRBV5-1; cdr3_aa: CASSLEGGPVQPQHF; cdr3_nt: TGCGCCAGCAGCTTGGAAGGGGGACCGGTTCAGCCCCAGCATTTT
d_call: TRBD1; j_call: TRBJ2-7; clone_size: once; v_call: TRBV5-1; cdr3_aa: CASCPGQGAGEQYF; cdr3_nt: TGCGCCAGCTGCCCGGGACAGGGGGCGGGGGAGCAGTACTTC
d_call: -; j_call: TRBJ1-2; clone_size: -; v_call: TRBV7-6; cdr3_aa: CASSPTANYGYTF; cdr3_nt: TGTGCCAGCAGCCCGACAGCTAACTATGGCTACACCTTC
d_call: TRBD1; j_call: TRBJ2-7; clone_size: -; v_call: TRBV6-5; cdr3_aa: CASSPVQGATYEQYF; cdr3_nt: TGTGCCAGCAGTCCCGTCCAGGGGGCTACGTACGAGCAGTACTTC
d_call: TRBD2; j_call: TRBJ2-2; clone_size: -; v_call: TRBV5-1; cdr3_aa: CASSFAPGGNTGELFF; cdr3_nt: TGCGCCAGCAGCTTCGCCCCGGGGGGTAACACCGGGGAGCTGTTTTTT
d_call: -; j_call: TRBJ1-5; clone_size: -; v_call: TRBV6-1; cdr3_aa: CASREGSYSNQPQHF; cdr3_nt: TGTGCCAGCAGGGAGGGGAGCTATAGCAATCAGCCCCAGCATTTT
d_call: -; j_call: TRBJ2-6; clone_size: -; v_call: TRBV6-4; cdr3_aa: CASAVEGGANVLTF; cdr3_nt: TGTGCCAGCGCCGTGGAGGGAGGGGCCAACGTCCTGACTTTC
d_call: TRBD2; j_call: TRBJ2-1; clone_size: -; v_call: TRBV2; cdr3_aa: CASSLAGESSYNEQFF; cdr3_nt: TGTGCCAGCAGTCTAGCGGGCGAGAGCTCCTACAATGAGCAGTTCTTC
d_call: -; j_call: TRBJ1-3; clone_size: -; v_call: TRBV4-2; cdr3_aa: CASSQGARVSGNTIYF; cdr3_nt: TGTGCCAGCAGCCAGGGGGCCCGAGTCTCTGGAAACACCATATATTTT
d_call: TRBD2; j_call: TRBJ2-5; clone_size: -; v_call: TRBV11-2; cdr3_aa: CASSRGLVGTQYF; cdr3_nt: TGTGCCAGCAGCCGCGGACTAGTTGGGACCCAGTACTTC
d_call: -; j_call: TRBJ1-2; clone_size: few; v_call: TRBV6-5; cdr3_aa: CASSTTPNYGYTF; cdr3_nt: TGTGCCAGCAGCACGACACCGAACTATGGCTACACCTTC
d_call: TRBD2; j_call: TRBJ2-7; clone_size: -; v_call: TRBV28; cdr3_aa: CASSSGTSGRNEQYF; cdr3_nt: TGTGCCAGCAGTTCCGGGACTAGCGGGAGGAACGAGCAGTACTTC
d_call: -; j_call: TRBJ1-4; clone_size: -; v_call: TRBV30; cdr3_aa: CAWSVFRLAAANEKLFF; cdr3_nt: TGTGCCTGGAGTGTTTTCCGTTTGGCTGCGGCTAATGAAAAACTGTTTTTT
d_call: -; j_call: TRBJ2-7; clone_size: -; v_call: TRBV7-3; cdr3_aa: CASSPGLPDEQYF; cdr3_nt: TGTGCCAGCAGCCCCGGGTTACCTGACGAGCAGTACTTC
d_call: TRBD2; j_call: TRBJ2-1; clone_size: -; v_call: TRBV6-4; cdr3_aa: CASSKLGLVGYPNEQFF; cdr3_nt: TGTGCCAGCAGTAAATTAGGACTAGTTGGGTATCCCAATGAGCAGTTCTTC
d_call: -; j_call: TRBJ2-1; clone_size: -; v_call: TRBV5-1; cdr3_aa: CASGGVAASYNEQFF; cdr3_nt: TGCGCCAGCGGTGGGGTAGCGGCCTCCTACAATGAGCAGTTCTTC
d_call: TRBD1; j_call: TRBJ2-3; clone_size: -; v_call: TRBV10-2; cdr3_aa: CASRKTGTYTDTQYF; cdr3_nt: TGCGCCAGCAGAAAGACAGGGACCTACACAGATACGCAGTATTTT
d_call: TRBD2; j_call: TRBJ2-3; clone_size: -; v_call: TRBV9; cdr3_aa: CASSAPGTSGRETDTQYF; cdr3_nt: TGTGCCAGCAGCGCCCCCGGGACTAGCGGGAGGGAGACAGATACGCAGTATTTT
d_call: -; j_call: TRBJ1-5; clone_size: -; v_call: TRBV19; cdr3_aa: CASRERRGSYQPQHF; cdr3_nt: TGTGCCAGTAGGGAGAGGAGAGGCAGTTACCAGCCCCAGCATTTT
d_call: TRBD1; j_call: TRBJ2-3; clone_size: -; v_call: TRBV5-1; cdr3_aa: CASSGGQGSADTQYF; cdr3_nt: TGCGCCAGCAGCGGGGGACAGGGGAGCGCAGATACGCAGTATTTT
d_call: TRBD1; j_call: TRBJ2-1; clone_size: -; v_call: TRBV28; cdr3_aa: CASSLGGQSFIF; cdr3_nt: TGTGCCAGCAGCCTAGGGGGACAGTCCTTCATCTTC
d_call: -; j_call: TRBJ1-1; clone_size: few; v_call: TRBV4-1; cdr3_aa: CASSQDRGGAFF; cdr3_nt: TGCGCCAGCAGCCAGGATCGAGGTGGTGCTTTCTTT
d_call: TRBD1; j_call: TRBJ1-2; clone_size: -; v_call: TRBV6-6; cdr3_aa: CASSQHGQGVARGYTF; cdr3_nt: TGTGCCAGCAGTCAACATGGACAGGGAGTCGCGAGAGGCTACACCTTC
d_call: -; j_call: TRBJ1-3; clone_size: -; v_call: TRBV19; cdr3_aa: CASSIQASSGNTIYF; cdr3_nt: TGTGCCAGTAGTATCCAGGCGAGCTCTGGAAACACCATATATTTT
d_call: TRBD1; j_call: TRBJ2-7; clone_size: -; v_call: TRBV15; cdr3_aa: CATSRERGQPEQYF; cdr3_nt: TGTGCCACCAGCAGAGAACGGGGACAGCCCGAGCAGTACTTC
d_call: TRBD2; j_call: TRBJ2-7; clone_size: -; v_call: TRBV5-4; cdr3_aa: CASSLGLAGPSYEQYF; cdr3_nt: TGTGCCAGCAGCTTGGGCCTAGCGGGCCCCTCCTACGAGCAGTACTTC
d_call: -; j_call: TRBJ2-2; clone_size: -; v_call: TRBV19; cdr3_aa: CASRSREITGELFF; cdr3_nt: TGTGCCAGTAGATCCAGGGAAATCACCGGGGAGCTGTTTTTT
d_call: TRBD1; j_call: TRBJ2-5; clone_size: -; v_call: TRBV5-1; cdr3_aa: CASSYRWTGEQETQYF; cdr3_nt: TGCGCCAGCAGTTACAGATGGACAGGAGAGCAAGAGACCCAGTACTTC
d_call: TRBD1; j_call: TRBJ1-5; clone_size: once; v_call: TRBV11-2; cdr3_aa: CASSLSGQGLQPQHF; cdr3_nt: TGTGCCAGCAGCTTATCGGGACAGGGACTCCAGCCCCAGCATTTT
d_call: -; j_call: TRBJ2-7; clone_size: -; v_call: TRBV7-8; cdr3_aa: CASSLRSGLSYEQYF; cdr3_nt: TGTGCCAGCAGCTTAAGATCAGGGTTATCCTACGAGCAGTACTTC
d_call: TRBD2; j_call: TRBJ2-7; clone_size: -; v_call: TRBV5-1; cdr3_aa: CASSLAVTSDEQYF; cdr3_nt: TGCGCCAGCAGCTTGGCCGTGACTAGCGACGAGCAGTACTTC
d_call: -; j_call: TRBJ1-5; clone_size: -; v_call: TRBV5-5; cdr3_aa: CASSLDSYSNQPQHF; cdr3_nt: TGTGCCAGCAGCTTGGATAGTTATAGCAATCAGCCCCAGCATTTT
d_call: TRBD1; j_call: TRBJ1-3; clone_size: -; v_call: TRBV9; cdr3_aa: CASSFTGGLMMSGNTIYF; cdr3_nt: TGTGCCAGCAGCTTCACAGGGGGTCTGATGATGTCTGGAAACACCATATATTTT
d_call: TRBD2; j_call: TRBJ2-1; clone_size: -; v_call: TRBV12-5; cdr3_aa: CASGLGHPLAGVYNEQFF; cdr3_nt: TGTGCTAGTGGTTTGGGTCACCCCCTCGCGGGAGTCTACAATGAGCAGTTCTTC
d_call: TRBD1; j_call: TRBJ2-7; clone_size: -; v_call: TRBV28; cdr3_aa: CASSTSGDRGEQYF; cdr3_nt: TGTGCCAGCAGCACCTCCGGGGACAGGGGAGAGCAGTACTTC
d_call: -; j_call: TRBJ1-2; clone_size: -; v_call: TRBV14; cdr3_aa: CASSQDLEGGIATF; cdr3_nt: TGTGCCAGCAGCCAAGATTTGGAGGGGGGGATCGCCACCTTC
d_call: TRBD1; j_call: TRBJ2-2; clone_size: -; v_call: TRBV27; cdr3_aa: CASSPTGVDTGELFF; cdr3_nt: TGTGCCAGCAGCCCGACAGGGGTAGACACCGGGGAGCTGTTTTTT
d_call: TRBD1; j_call: TRBJ1-4; clone_size: -; v_call: TRBV7-8; cdr3_aa: CASSPSGDRGRIEKLFF; cdr3_nt: TGTGCCAGCAGCCCCTCTGGGGACAGGGGGCGTATTGAAAAACTGTTTTTT
d_call: TRBD2; j_call: TRBJ2-1; clone_size: -; v_call: TRBV5-6; cdr3_aa: CASSSYGLGANNEQFF; cdr3_nt: TGTGCCAGCAGCTCGTACGGACTAGGAGCTAACAATGAGCAGTTCTTC
d_call: -; j_call: TRBJ1-1; clone_size: -; v_call: TRBV14; cdr3_aa: CASSQGRKTEAFF; cdr3_nt: TGTGCCAGCAGCCAAGGCAGGAAAACTGAAGCTTTCTTT
d_call: -; j_call: TRBJ2-1; clone_size: -; v_call: TRBV15; cdr3_aa: CATSRALSGYEQFF; cdr3_nt: TGTGCCACCAGCAGAGCACTTTCAGGGTACGAGCAGTTCTTC
d_call: -; j_call: TRBJ1-4; clone_size: -; v_call: TRBV5-1; cdr3_aa: CASKGDTTNEKLFF; cdr3_nt: TGCGCCAGCAAGGGGGATACAACTAATGAAAAACTGTTTTTT
d_call: -; j_call: TRBJ1-1; clone_size: -; v_call: TRBV25-1; cdr3_aa: CASSKQGVTEAFF; cdr3_nt: TGTGCCAGCAGTAAACAGGGTGTCACTGAAGCTTTCTTT
d_call: -; j_call: TRBJ1-2; clone_size: -; v_call: TRBV9; cdr3_aa: CASSAVTGFGGYTF; cdr3_nt: TGTGCCAGCAGCGCCGTAACAGGGTTTGGGGGCTACACCTTC
d_call: TRBD2; j_call: TRBJ2-2; clone_size: -; v_call: TRBV19; cdr3_aa: CASIVSIGEGTNTGELFF; cdr3_nt: TGTGCCAGTATAGTCTCCATTGGGGAGGGTACGAACACCGGGGAGCTGTTTTTT
d_call: TRBD1; j_call: TRBJ2-7; clone_size: -; v_call: TRBV19; cdr3_aa: CASSKGQTAYEQYF; cdr3_nt: TGTGCCAGTAGTAAGGGACAGACAGCCTACGAGCAGTACTTC
d_call: -; j_call: TRBJ1-5; clone_size: -; v_call: TRBV29-1; cdr3_aa: CSVEEGAPGPQHF; cdr3_nt: TGCAGCGTTGAAGAGGGGGCCCCAGGGCCCCAGCATTTT